Below, 3 T cell receptor beta chains from the same sample are listed, as sequenced in a study of Graves' ophthalmopathy and Graves' hyperthyroidism. Amplification from RNA transcripts yielded the TCR beta CDR3 regions. RT-PCR in the first round used HTBI primers; a second-round multiplex PCR followed. From the multiplex PCR reads, TCRdb called clonotypes with MiXCR, one entry per CDR3 protein. The sample has 350,000 or so distinct CDR3 sequences; 17% are singletons. The specimen sequenced was peripheral blood. The receptor source for this set is an adult man with Graves' ophthalmopathy.

This clonotype came up many times. The chain recombines TRBV6-2 or TRBV6-3 with TRBJ1-6; D not certain. The CDR3 consists of 17 residues. V lost 4 bases and J lost 7, with 20 bases in between. Germline V gene lookup returns CDR1 MNHEY and CDR2 SVGEGT. CDR3: CASSSKFSAFGNSPLHF. The CDR3 coding sequence is TGTGCCAGCAGTTCAAAATTTTCGGCGTTTGGGAATTCACCCCTCCACTTT.

This clonotype has ten or more counts. The chain carries TRBV4-1 and TRBJ2-7; 7 positions agree with TRBD2. CDR3 length: 15 residues. V was clipped by 1 base and J by 5 bases; unmatched bases: 8. The germline gives CDR1 MGHRA, CDR2 YSYEKL. CDR3 in DNA: TGCGCCAGCAGCCAAGCCGGGACTACCGGTGACGAGCAGTACTTC. Its translation is CASSQAGTTGDEQYF.

This clonotype was counted ten times or more. The V gene is TRBV5-1, the J gene TRBJ1-2; D perhaps matches TRBD1 (5 bases). The CDR3 has 13 amino acids. The V end was cut by 3 bases, the J end by 4 bases, with 10 bases between. Germline CDR1 is SGHRS and CDR2 is YFSETQ. This CDR3 reads CASSSDTTYGYTF. The CDR3 DNA sequence: TGCGCCAGCAGCTCGGACACCACCTATGGCTACACCTTC.